The 15 T cell receptor beta chains presented below share a single source sample, sequenced in a study of blood T cell repertoires in COVID-19. The repertoire was sequenced with immunoSEQ multiplex PCR; TCRdb's copy has only in-frame clones and lacks some. The table records 60,000 to 75,000 clones, around 83% of them present only once. Sequencing was done on a sample of peripheral blood. Every receptor here comes from a human donor in a cohort sampled during active COVID-19.

This rearrangement joins TRBV3-1 (or the pseudogene TRBV3-2) to TRBJ1-1, with a tentative D call TRBD1 (6 bases). This CDR3 is built from 15 residues. Germline V lookup: CDR1 LGHDT, CDR2 YNNKEL (reference sequence). Between the trimmed V and J ends, which lost 4 bases and 4 bases, there was a span of 16 bases. CDR3 in DNA: TGTGCCAGCAGCCTCCGAGGGACATTCGGCACTGAAGCTTTCTTT. Translating gives CASSLRGTFGTEAFF.

The V gene is TRBV3-1 (or the pseudogene TRBV3-2), the J gene TRBJ2-3; tentative D call: TRBD2 (7 bases). V lost 4 bases and J lost 2, with 16 bases in between. The germline V gene has CDR1 LGHDT and CDR2 YNNKEL (reference sequence). This CDR3 contains 16 residues. The CDR3: CASSRRGGGVTDTQYF. The CDR3 region has the DNA TGTGCCAGCAGCCGTAGGGGGGGTGGGGTCACAGATACGCAGTATTTT.

The chain carries TRBV5-1 and TRBJ2-1; 8 bases fit TRBD2. Losses at the gene ends were 4 bases for V and 0 bases for J; bases not matched to a gene: 9. CDR3 length equals 17 residues. Germline V lookup: CDR1 SGHRS, CDR2 YFSETQ. In nucleotides, the CDR3 is TGCGCCAGCAGCCCGGGGGGGAGCTTAAGCTCCTACAATGAGCAGTTCTTC. As protein: CASSPGGSLSSYNEQFF.

The V and J genes are TRBV6-1 and TRBJ1-5; D not certain. Germline CDR1 is MNHNS and CDR2 is SASEGT. Trimming cost V 3 bases and J 0 bases, with 12 bases left between them. This CDR3 is built from 16 residues. CDR3 coding DNA: TGTGCCAGCAGTGATGGTGGAGCACCTAGCAATCAGCCCCAGCATTTT. Encoded protein: CASSDGGAPSNQPQHF.

The chain employs TRBV6-4 and TRBJ2-2; D uncertain. Trimming pared 3 bases from V and 3 bases from J, leaving 11 bases between. The CDR3 sequence is 15 residues long. In germline, CDR1 is MRHNA, CDR2 SNTAGT. The CDR3 loop reads CASSDLDTDTGELFF. The CDR3, as DNA: TGTGCCAGCAGTGATCTTGACACAGACACCGGGGAGCTGTTTTTT.

V gene TRBV11-2 combines with J gene TRBJ2-7; no definite D call. The CDR3 contains 15 residues. The V gene's germline CDR1 is SGHAT and CDR2 FQNNGV. V lost 1 base and J lost 0, with 10 bases in between. The CDR3 region is CASSLGPGFSYEQYF. The CDR3 bases are TGTGCCAGCAGCTTAGGTCCAGGCTTCTCCTACGAGCAGTACTTC.

V usage is TRBV6-1 and J usage is TRBJ1-5; 7 positions agree with TRBD1. The CDR3 has 14 residues. The J segment lost 6 bases and the V segment lost 3 bases, leaving 5 bases of the junction unmatched. CDR1 is MNHNS, CDR2 SASEGT, per germline. The CDR3: CASSDGRGTQPQHF. The CDR3 nucleotides read TGTGCCAGCAGTGATGGCAGGGGGACTCAGCCCCAGCATTTT.

CDR3 protein: CATSDPSGGLNIQYF. Here the CDR3 DNA reads TGTGCCACCAGTGATCCCAGTGGCGGGTTGAACATTCAGTACTTC. This chain links TRBV24-1 with TRBJ2-4, with D perhaps TRBD2 (5 bases). CDR3 length: 15 amino acids. V was cut by 3 bases and J by 7 bases, with 15 bases left in between. Germline lookup yields CDR1 KGHDR and CDR2 SFDVKD.

The chain carries TRBV20-1 and TRBJ1-2, with D uncertain. The ends were cut back, 3 bases at V and 6 bases at J, with 11 bases in the middle. Germline-derived CDR1 and CDR2 are DFQATT and SNEGSKA (reference sequence). The CDR3 is 12 residues long. The CDR3 nucleotides are TGCAGTGCTAGTGCCCCCCTCCATGGCTACACCTTC. Protein sequence: CSASAPLHGYTF.

This clone appeared a few times. The chain couples TRBV19 to TRBJ2-7; 8 nucleotides align to TRBD2. The J segment lost 7 bases and the V segment lost 5 bases, leaving 10 bases of the junction unmatched. Germline V lookup: CDR1 LNHDA, CDR2 SQIVND (reference sequence). The CDR3 covers 14 residues. The CDR3 region is CASSPLAGLGEQYF. CDR3 in DNA: TGTGCCAGTAGTCCTTTAGCGGGGCTAGGGGAGCAGTACTTC.

V usage is TRBV7-2 and J usage is TRBJ2-1, with no clear D. V was pared by 5 bases and J by 0 bases, with 14 bases between. CDR1 and CDR2 from the germline V gene are SGHTA and FQGNSA. The CDR3 consists of 16 residues. The CDR3 is CASSGVDASSYNEQFF. As DNA, the CDR3 is TGTGCCAGCAGCGGAGTTGATGCGAGCTCCTACAATGAGCAGTTCTTC.

This clone was found a few times. The J gene is TRBJ2-1, the V gene TRBV24-1; 10 bases fit TRBD1. The junction had 8 bases not matched to a gene; V was cut back by 4 bases and J by 6 bases. From germline, CDR1 is KGHDR and CDR2 SFDVKD. The length of the CDR3 is 16 residues. The CDR3 DNA follows: TGTGCCACCAGTGACGAATCGGGACAGGGGACCAATGAGCAGTTCTTC. Protein product: CATSDESGQGTNEQFF.

Here the CDR3 DNA reads TGCGCCAGCAGCCCGGCGGGTGGAAACACCATATATTTT. Residues: CASSPAGGNTIYF. The chain combines TRBV5-1 with TRBJ1-3; unclear D gene. Germline-derived CDR1 and CDR2 are SGHRS and YFSETQ. The ends were cut back, 4 bases at V and 3 bases at J, with 8 bases in the middle. CDR3 length: 13 residues.

The chain carries TRBV10-3 and TRBJ2-2; D perhaps matches TRBD1 (6 bases). The CDR3 is 14 residues long. Per germline, CDR1 ENHRY and CDR2 SYGVKD. The V gene lost 7 bases and the J gene lost 3 bases, with 12 bases spanning the gap. In DNA form, the CDR3 reads TGTGCCATCAAGACAGGCTCCCACACCGGGGAGCTGTTTTTT. Protein sequence: CAIKTGSHTGELFF.

The rearrangement links TRBV5-4 to TRBJ2-5, with 7 bases matching TRBD2. Germline CDR1 SGHNT, CDR2 YYREEE (reference sequence). This CDR3 spans 11 amino acids. Losses at the gene ends were 10 bases for V and 7 bases for J; bases not matched to a gene: 7. The chain's CDR3 is CAYRGRGTQYF. The DNA for the CDR3 is TGTGCCTACCGGGGGAGGGGGACCCAGTACTTC.